This section outlines one T cell receptor beta chain sequence together with its context. As yet, its antigen is unknown. The CDR3 covers 13 residues. Germline V gene data show CDR1 as SGHRS and CDR2 as YFSETQ. With V trimmed by 1 base and J by 7 bases, 4 bases remained unmatched. Each of the CD4+ naive, central memory, regulatory and stem cell-like memory populations was sorted via CD45RO/CCR7/CD25/CD127/CD95/CD27. This sample is part of a study of beta chain features in type 1 diabetes. General study results and limits: Healthy donors had naive, central memory and Treg TCRB repertoires that appeared less similar than those seen among patients. Shorter TCRB CDR3s, moderately but significantly so, marked every one of the four CD4+ subsets in Type 1 diabetes patients. For type 1 diabetes patients, VDJ junctions showed fewer insertions and more deletions.

Every isolated RNA sample was fully reverse transcribed, so sequencing captured expressed TCRB transcripts. The average output of naive, central memory and regulatory T cell samples was several million reads. TCRdb keeps only in-frame clones here, not all; method: immunoSEQ multiplex PCR. The sample consists of about 240,000 clones, roughly 14% of them appearing once. The V and J genes are TRBV5-1 and TRBJ1-1, with 7 bases matching TRBD1. This clonotype was obtained from a young man with type 1 diabetes. The source material was naive CD4+ T cells from blood. CDR3 protein: CASSLRQGSEAFF. CDR3 nucleotide sequence: TGCGCCAGCAGCTTGCGACAGGGAAGTGAAGCTTTCTTT.